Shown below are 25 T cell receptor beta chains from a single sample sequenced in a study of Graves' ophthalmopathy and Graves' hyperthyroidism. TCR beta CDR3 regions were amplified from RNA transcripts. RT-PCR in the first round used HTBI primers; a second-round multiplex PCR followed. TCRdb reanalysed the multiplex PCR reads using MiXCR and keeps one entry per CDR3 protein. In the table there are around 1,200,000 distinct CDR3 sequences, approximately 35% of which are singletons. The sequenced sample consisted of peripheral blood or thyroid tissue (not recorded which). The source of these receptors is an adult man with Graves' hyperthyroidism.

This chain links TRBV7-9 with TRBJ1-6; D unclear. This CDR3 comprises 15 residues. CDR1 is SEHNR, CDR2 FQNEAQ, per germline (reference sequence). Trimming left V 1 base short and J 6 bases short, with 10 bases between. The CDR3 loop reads CASSLDAQSNSPLHF. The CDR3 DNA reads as TGTGCCAGCAGCTTAGACGCACAGAGTAATTCACCCCTCCACTTT.

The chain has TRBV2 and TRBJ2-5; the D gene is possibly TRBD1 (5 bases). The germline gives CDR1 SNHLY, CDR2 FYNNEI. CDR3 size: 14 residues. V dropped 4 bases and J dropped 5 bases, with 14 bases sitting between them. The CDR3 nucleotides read TGTGCCAGCAGTGCACACGGACAAATGGAGACCCAGTACTTC. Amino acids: CASSAHGQMETQYF.

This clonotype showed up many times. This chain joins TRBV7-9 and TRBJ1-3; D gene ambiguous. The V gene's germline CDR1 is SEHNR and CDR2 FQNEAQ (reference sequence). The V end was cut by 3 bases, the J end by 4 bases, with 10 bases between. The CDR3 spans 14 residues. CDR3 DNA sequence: TGTGCCAGCAGCTTCGCTATCGGGGGAAACACCATATATTTT. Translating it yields CASSFAIGGNTIYF.

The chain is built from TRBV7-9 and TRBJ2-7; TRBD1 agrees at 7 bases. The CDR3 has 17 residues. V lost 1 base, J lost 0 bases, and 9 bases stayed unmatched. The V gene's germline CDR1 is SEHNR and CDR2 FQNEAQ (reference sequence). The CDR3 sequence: CASSLVGTERSSYEQYF. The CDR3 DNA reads TGTGCCAGCAGCTTAGTTGGGACAGAGAGGAGCTCCTACGAGCAGTACTTC.

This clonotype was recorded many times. Written as DNA, the CDR3 is TGTGCCAGCAGCCCTCCGAGCGGGAGGCGCGGCGGGGAGCTGTTTTTT. Its protein is CASSPPSGRRGGELFF. The chain combines TRBV7-9 with TRBJ2-2; TRBD2 matches at 9 bases. Per germline, CDR1 SEHNR and CDR2 FQNEAQ (reference sequence). CDR3 length equals 16 residues. With 5 bases clipped from V and 7 bases from J, the junction kept 11 bases outside the gene matches.

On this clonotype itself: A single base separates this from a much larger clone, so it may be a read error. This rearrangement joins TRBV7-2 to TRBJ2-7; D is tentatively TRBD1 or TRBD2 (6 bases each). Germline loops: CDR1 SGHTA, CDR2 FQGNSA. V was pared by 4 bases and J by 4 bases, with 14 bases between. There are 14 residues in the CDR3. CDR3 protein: CASSWGASRYEQYF. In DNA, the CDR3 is TGTGCCAGCAGCTGGGGGGCTAGTAGGTACGAGCAGTACTTC.

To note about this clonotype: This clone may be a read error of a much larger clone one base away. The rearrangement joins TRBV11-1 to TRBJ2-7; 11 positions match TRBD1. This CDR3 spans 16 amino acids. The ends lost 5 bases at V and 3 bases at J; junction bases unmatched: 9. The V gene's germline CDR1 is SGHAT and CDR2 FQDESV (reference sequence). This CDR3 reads CASSPHPGTGGYEQYF. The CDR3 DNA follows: TGTGCCAGCAGCCCCCATCCCGGGACAGGGGGCTACGAGCAGTACTTC.

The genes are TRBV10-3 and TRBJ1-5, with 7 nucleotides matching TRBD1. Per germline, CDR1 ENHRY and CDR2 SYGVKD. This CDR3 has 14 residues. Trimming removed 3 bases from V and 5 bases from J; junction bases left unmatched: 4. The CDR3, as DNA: TGTGCCATCAGTGATGGGACAGAGCATCAGCCCCAGCATTTT. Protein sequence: CAISDGTEHQPQHF.

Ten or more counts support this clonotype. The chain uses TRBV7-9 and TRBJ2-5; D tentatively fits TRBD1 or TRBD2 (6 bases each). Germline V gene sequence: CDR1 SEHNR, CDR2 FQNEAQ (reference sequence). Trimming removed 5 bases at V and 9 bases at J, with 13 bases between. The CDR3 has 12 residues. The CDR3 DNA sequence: TGTGCCAGCAGCCCCAGAGGGGGGTCCCAGTACTTC. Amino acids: CASSPRGGSQYF.

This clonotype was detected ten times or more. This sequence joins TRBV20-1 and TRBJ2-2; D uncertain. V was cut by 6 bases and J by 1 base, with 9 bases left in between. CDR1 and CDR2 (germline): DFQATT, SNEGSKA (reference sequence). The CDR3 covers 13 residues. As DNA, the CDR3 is TGCAGTGCGAGGACGGTGAACACCGGGGAGCTGTTTTTT. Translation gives CSARTVNTGELFF.

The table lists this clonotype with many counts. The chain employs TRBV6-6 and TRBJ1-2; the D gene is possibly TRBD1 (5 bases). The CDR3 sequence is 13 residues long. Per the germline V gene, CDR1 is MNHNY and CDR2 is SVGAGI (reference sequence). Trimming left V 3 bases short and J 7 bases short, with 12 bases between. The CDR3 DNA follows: TGTGCCAGCAGTTATAGGGAAGACAGTGGCTACACCTTC. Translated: CASSYREDSGYTF.

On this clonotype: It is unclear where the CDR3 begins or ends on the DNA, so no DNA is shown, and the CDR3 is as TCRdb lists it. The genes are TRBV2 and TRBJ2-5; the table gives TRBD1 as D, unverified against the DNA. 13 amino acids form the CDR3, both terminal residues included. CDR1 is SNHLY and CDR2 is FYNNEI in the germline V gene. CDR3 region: CASILGRGETQYF.

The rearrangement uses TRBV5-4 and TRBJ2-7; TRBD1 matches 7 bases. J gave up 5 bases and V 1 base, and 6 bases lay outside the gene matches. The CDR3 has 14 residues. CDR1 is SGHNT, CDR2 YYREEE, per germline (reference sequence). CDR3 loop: CASSLRQGSDEQYF. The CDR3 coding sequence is TGTGCCAGCAGCTTGAGACAGGGTTCCGACGAGCAGTACTTC.

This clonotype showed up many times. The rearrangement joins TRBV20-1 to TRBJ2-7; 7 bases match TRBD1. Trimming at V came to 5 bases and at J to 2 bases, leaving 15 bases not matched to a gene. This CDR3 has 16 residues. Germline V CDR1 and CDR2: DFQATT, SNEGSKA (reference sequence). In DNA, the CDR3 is TGCAGTGCTCAGCCCTTTCTTACCGGGACAGCCTACGAGCAGTACTTC. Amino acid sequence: CSAQPFLTGTAYEQYF.

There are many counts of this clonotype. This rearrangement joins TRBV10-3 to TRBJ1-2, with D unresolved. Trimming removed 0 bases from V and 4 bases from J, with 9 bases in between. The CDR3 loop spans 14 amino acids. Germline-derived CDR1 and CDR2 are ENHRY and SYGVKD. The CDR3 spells CAISESTGSYGYTF. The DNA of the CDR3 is TGTGCCATCAGTGAGTCGACGGGCAGCTATGGCTACACCTTC.

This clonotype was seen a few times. The CDR3 protein is CSATEGDYGYTF. The CDR3 nucleotides read TGCAGTGCTACCGAGGGGGACTATGGCTACACCTTC. J is TRBJ1-2 and V is TRBV20-1; possibly TRBD1 for D (6 bases). V shed 4 bases and J shed 3 bases, with 9 bases lying between them. CDR3 length: 12 residues. Germline V gives CDR1 DFQATT, CDR2 SNEGSKA (reference sequence).

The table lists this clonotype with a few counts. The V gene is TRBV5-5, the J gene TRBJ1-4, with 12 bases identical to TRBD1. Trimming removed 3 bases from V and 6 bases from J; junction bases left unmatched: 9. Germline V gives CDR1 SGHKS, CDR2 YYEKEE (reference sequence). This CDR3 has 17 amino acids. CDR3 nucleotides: TGTGCCAGCAGCTCCAGGGACAGGGGGCGAGGGGATGAAAAACTGTTTTTT. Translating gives CASSSRDRGRGDEKLFF.

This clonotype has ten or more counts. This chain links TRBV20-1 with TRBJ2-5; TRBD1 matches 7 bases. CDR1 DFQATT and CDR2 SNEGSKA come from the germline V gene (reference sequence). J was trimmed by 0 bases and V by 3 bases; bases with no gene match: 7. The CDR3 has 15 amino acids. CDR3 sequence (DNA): TGCAGTGCTAGCCGACCCAGGGGGAACCAAGAGACCCAGTACTTC. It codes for CSASRPRGNQETQYF.

The CDR3 spells CSVVADSLLNYGYTF. DNA of the CDR3: TGCAGCGTTGTCGCGGACAGTCTTTTAAACTATGGCTACACCTTC. The V gene is TRBV29-1, the J gene TRBJ1-2; weak D call: TRBD1 (6 bases). The length of the CDR3 is 15 residues. Per the germline V gene, CDR1 is SQVTM and CDR2 is ANQGSEA. V lost 4 bases, J lost 2 bases, and 17 bases lay in between.

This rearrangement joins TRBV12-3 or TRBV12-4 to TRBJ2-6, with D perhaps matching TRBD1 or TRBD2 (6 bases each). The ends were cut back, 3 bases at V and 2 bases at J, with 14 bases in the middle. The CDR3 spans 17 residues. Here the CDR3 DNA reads TGTGCCAGCAGTTTGCCACAGGGCGGGGCTGGGGCCAACGTCCTGACTTTC. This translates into CASSLPQGGAGANVLTF.

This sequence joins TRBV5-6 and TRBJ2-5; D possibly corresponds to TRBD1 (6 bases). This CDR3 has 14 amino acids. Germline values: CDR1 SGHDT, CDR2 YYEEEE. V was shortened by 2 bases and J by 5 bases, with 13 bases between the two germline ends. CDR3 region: CASSFPGARETQYF. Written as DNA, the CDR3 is TGTGCCAGCAGCTTTCCAGGGGCGAGGGAGACCCAGTACTTC. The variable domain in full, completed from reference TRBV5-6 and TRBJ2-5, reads DAGVTQSPTHLIKTRGQQVTLRCSPKSGHDTVSWYQQALGQGPQFIFQYYEEEERQRGNFPDRFSGHQFPNYSSELNVNALLLGDSALYLCASSFPGARETQYFGPGTRLLVL.

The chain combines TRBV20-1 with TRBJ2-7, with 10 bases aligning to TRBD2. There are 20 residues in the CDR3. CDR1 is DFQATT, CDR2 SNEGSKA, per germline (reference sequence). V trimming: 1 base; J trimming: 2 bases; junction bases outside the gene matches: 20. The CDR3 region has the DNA TGCAGTGCTAGAGGAAGGGGGCGATTTAGCGGGAGGCCGAAAGCCTACGAGCAGTACTTC. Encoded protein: CSARGRGRFSGRPKAYEQYF.

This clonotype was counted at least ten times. CDR3 in amino acids: CASSLESNGGYTF. CDR3 DNA: TGCGCCAGCAGCTTGGAGTCAAATGGTGGCTACACCTTC. The rearrangement uses TRBV5-1 and TRBJ1-2; D unresolved. V dropped 0 bases and J dropped 7 bases, with 10 bases sitting between them. This CDR3 contains 13 residues. CDR1 is SGHRS and CDR2 is YFSETQ in the germline V gene. The variable domain in full, with the rest retrieved from reference TRBV5-1 and TRBJ1-2, is KAGVTQTPRYLIKTRGQQVTLSCSPISGHRSVSWYQQTPGQGLQFLFEYFSETQRNKGNFPGRFSGRQFSNSRSEMNVSTLELGDSALYLCASSLESNGGYTFGSGTRLTVV.

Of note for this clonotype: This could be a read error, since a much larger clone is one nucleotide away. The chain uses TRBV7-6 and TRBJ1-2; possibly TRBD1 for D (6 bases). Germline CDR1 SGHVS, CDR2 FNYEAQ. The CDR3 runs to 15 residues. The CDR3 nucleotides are TGTGCCAGCAGCTTAAGTGCGGACAGCCCGTATGGCTGCACCTTC. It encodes CASSLSADSPYGCTF.

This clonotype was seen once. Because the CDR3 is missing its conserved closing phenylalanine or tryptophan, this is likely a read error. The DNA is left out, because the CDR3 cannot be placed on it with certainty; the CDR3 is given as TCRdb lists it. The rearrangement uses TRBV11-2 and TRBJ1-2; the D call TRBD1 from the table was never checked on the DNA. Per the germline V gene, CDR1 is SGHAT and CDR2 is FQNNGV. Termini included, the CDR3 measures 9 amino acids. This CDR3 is CASSPGSSY.